The next 25 T cell receptor beta chains were all read from a single sample in a study of graft-versus-host responses after intestinal transplantation. Profiled with immunoSEQ multiplex PCR; TCRdb holds only in-frame clones, not every one. The table shows 30,000 to 45,000 clones, with over 90% occurring only once. Which antigens these TCRs recognize remains unknown. Sample: unstimulated CD8+ T cells sorted from spleen or lymph node cells, taken before transplant. The receptor source for this set is a human donor who was the organ donor for an intestinal transplant.

The chain has TRBV27 and TRBJ2-7; D may correspond to TRBD1 or TRBD2 (5 bases each). The length of the CDR3 is 13 residues. The germline CDR1 and CDR2 sequences are MNHEY and SMNVEV (reference sequence). The ends were cut back, 2 bases at V and 1 base at J, with 6 bases in the middle. CDR3 nucleotide sequence: TGTGCCAGCAGTTTAGGGGGATCCTACGAGCAGTACTTC. Its translation: CASSLGGSYEQYF.

J is TRBJ2-7 and V is TRBV5-5, with D maybe TRBD1 (6 bases). Germline CDR1 and CDR2: SGHKS and YYEKEE (reference sequence). The V gene lost 4 bases and the J gene lost 2 bases, with 16 bases spanning the gap. The CDR3 is 15 amino acids. The CDR3 DNA reads TGTGCCAGCAGCCACACAGGGTTCGGGACCTACGAGCAGTACTTC. Translation gives CASSHTGFGTYEQYF.

The chain recombines TRBV5-4 with TRBJ2-6, with TRBD2 matching 8 bases. The junction had 9 bases not matched to a gene; V was cut back by 7 bases and J by 0 bases. CDR1 SGHNT and CDR2 YYREEE come from the germline V gene (reference sequence). This CDR3 is built from 17 residues. This CDR3 reads CASQSGRHHSGANVLTF. As DNA, the CDR3 is TGTGCCAGCCAGAGCGGGAGACACCACTCTGGGGCCAACGTCCTGACTTTC.

The rearrangement uses TRBV6-5 and TRBJ1-2, with no clear D. The CDR3 spans 14 residues. CDR1 MNHEY and CDR2 SVGAGI come from the germline V gene. Trimming removed 5 bases from V and 8 bases from J, with 18 bases in between. This CDR3 reads CASSVQGPREGYTF. The CDR3 DNA sequence: TGTGCCAGCAGTGTACAAGGGCCCCGGGAGGGCTACACCTTC.

The chain employs TRBV7-6 and TRBJ2-1; D tentatively fits TRBD1 or TRBD2 (5 bases each). Trimming left V 4 bases short and J 8 bases short, with 15 bases between. The CDR3 is 14 amino acids. Germline CDR1 SGHVS, CDR2 FNYEAQ. DNA for the CDR3: TGTGCCAGCAGCTCTAGCTCGTGGGGCGATGAGCAGTTCTTC. This codes for CASSSSSWGDEQFF.

This chain joins TRBV11-2 and TRBJ2-3; D is undetermined. There are 15 residues in the CDR3. Germline V lookup: CDR1 SGHAT, CDR2 FQNNGV. Between the trimmed V and J ends, which lost 6 bases and 2 bases, there was a span of 15 bases. CDR3 loop: CASRPGPFPTDTQYF. The CDR3 DNA follows: TGTGCCAGCAGACCTGGACCGTTTCCCACAGATACGCAGTATTTT. Variable domain in full (rest from reference TRBV11-2 and TRBJ2-3): EAGVAQSPRYKIIEKRQSVAFWCNPISGHATLYWYQQILGQGPKLLIQFQNNGVVDDSQLPKDRFSAERLKGVDSTLKIQPAKLEDSAVYLCASRPGPFPTDTQYFGPGTRLTVL.

The chain is built from TRBV9 and TRBJ1-4; D ambiguous. CDR3 size: 16 residues. Germline V CDR1 and CDR2: SGDLS, YYNGEE. Between the trimmed V and J ends, which lost 0 bases and 1 base, there was a span of 10 bases. The CDR3 region is CASSVEPRRTNEKLFF. As DNA, the CDR3 is TGTGCCAGCAGCGTAGAGCCTCGGAGAACTAATGAAAAACTGTTTTTT.

Written as DNA, the CDR3 is TGTGCCAGTAGTATATGGCAGGGTGCGAACTACGAGCAGTACTTC. Amino acids: CASSIWQGANYEQYF. The chain has TRBV19 and TRBJ2-7; tentative D call: TRBD1 (5 bases). This CDR3 has 15 amino acids. Deletions cut 2 bases from V and 3 bases from J, with 14 bases between. The germline V gene encodes CDR1 LNHDA and CDR2 SQIVND (reference sequence). Full variable domain (remainder filled in from reference TRBV19 and TRBJ2-7): DGGITQSPKYLFRKEGQNVTLSCEQNLNHDAMYWYRQDPGQGLRLIYYSQIVNDFQKGDIAEGYSVSREKKESFPLTVTSAQKNPTAFYLCASSIWQGANYEQYFGPGTRLTVT.

The genes are TRBV4-1 and TRBJ1-3, with 8 bases lining up with TRBD1. The V gene's germline CDR1 is MGHRA and CDR2 YSYEKL. The CDR3 contains 15 residues. Germline trimming cut 5 bases from V and 4 bases from J; bases unmatched to any gene: 7. CDR3 loop: CASSEDRVGGNTIYF. CDR3 sequence (DNA): TGCGCCAGCAGCGAGGACAGGGTGGGAGGAAACACCATATATTTT.

V is TRBV4-1 and J is TRBJ2-1, with 9 bases fitting TRBD2. CDR1 and CDR2 (germline): MGHRA, YSYEKL. This CDR3 has 15 residues. With V trimmed by 0 bases and J by 8 bases, 5 bases remained unmatched. In DNA form, the CDR3 reads TGCGCCAGCAGCCAAGAAGGCGGGAGGGCCTATGAGCAGTTCTTC. Protein sequence: CASSQEGGRAYEQFF.

The chain employs TRBV28 and TRBJ2-7; TRBD1 matches at 11 bases. Per the germline V gene, CDR1 is MDHEN and CDR2 is SYDVKM. Trimming cost V 6 bases and J 5 bases; bases outside gene matches: 6. The CDR3 is made up of 14 amino acids. The CDR3 sequence: CASSWDRGEDEQYF. The CDR3 coding sequence is TGTGCCAGCAGCTGGGACAGGGGGGAGGACGAGCAGTACTTC.

This rearrangement joins TRBV27 to TRBJ2-7; a possible D gene is TRBD1 (6 bases). This CDR3 is 18 amino acids long. V gave up 0 bases and J gave up 5 bases, with 23 bases separating them. CDR1 is MNHEY, CDR2 SMNVEV, per germline (reference sequence). CDR3: CASSLSGFQVQGGHEQYF. CDR3 coding DNA: TGTGCCAGCAGTTTATCCGGGTTCCAGGTACAGGGTGGCCACGAGCAGTACTTC.

The V call is TRBV5-8, the J call TRBJ2-6; D unclear. The CDR3 is 15 residues long. Germline loops: CDR1 SGHTS, CDR2 YDEGEE. V gave up 2 bases and J gave up 1 base, with 7 bases separating them. The CDR3 DNA sequence: TGTGCCAGCAGCTTTGGGATTTCTGGGGCCAACGTCCTGACTTTC. It yields the protein CASSFGISGANVLTF.

The J gene is TRBJ2-1, the V gene TRBV10-2; 11 bases are a match to TRBD2. Per the germline V gene, CDR1 is WSHSY and CDR2 is SAAADI. The CDR3 has 15 amino acids. Trimming at V came to 8 bases and at J to 4 bases, leaving 7 bases not matched to a gene. CDR3 protein: CASASTSGDYNEQFF. CDR3 DNA sequence: TGCGCCAGCGCTTCGACTAGCGGGGATTACAATGAGCAGTTCTTC.

This chain uses TRBV19 with TRBJ2-3, with TRBD1 identical over 9 bases. The V and J ends lost 6 bases and 7 bases, in that order; junction bases with no gene match: 23. Germline V CDR1 and CDR2: LNHDA, SQIVND (reference sequence). There are 19 residues in the CDR3. The CDR3 loop is CASSPDRGQGLFYGNTQYF. The CDR3 nucleotides read TGTGCCAGTAGCCCGGACCGGGGACAGGGTCTTTTTTACGGAAATACGCAGTATTTT.

This chain uses TRBV27 with TRBJ2-7, with TRBD2 as a possible D gene (6 bases). Germline V gene lookup returns CDR1 MNHEY and CDR2 SMNVEV (reference sequence). Between the trimmed V and J ends, which lost 0 bases and 2 bases, there was a span of 14 bases. This CDR3 comprises 16 residues. The CDR3 nucleotides read TGTGCCAGCAGTTTATCGCTCCTAGCGACTACCTACGAGCAGTACTTC. It codes for CASSLSLLATTYEQYF.

The V gene is TRBV28, the J gene TRBJ1-1; perhaps TRBD1 as D (6 bases). The CDR3 is 14 amino acids. The germline V gene encodes CDR1 MDHEN and CDR2 SYDVKM. Trimming took 3 bases from V and 5 from J, leaving 13 bases between them. The CDR3 region has the DNA TGTGCCAGCAGTTTCAGAGGGGGTCAGACTGAAGCTTTCTTT. Translated, it gives CASSFRGGQTEAFF.

DNA for the CDR3: TGTGCCAGTAGACCTAATCGTTGGGGCATGAGCTCCTACAATGAGCAGTTCTTC. Translating it yields CASRPNRWGMSSYNEQFF. The chain carries TRBV19 and TRBJ2-1; maybe TRBD1 (5 bases). The CDR3 runs 18 residues. Germline V gives CDR1 LNHDA, CDR2 SQIVND (reference sequence). Trimming took 6 bases from V and 0 from J, leaving 21 bases between them. The whole variable domain, filled in from reference TRBV19 and TRBJ2-1, reads DGGITQSPKYLFRKEGQNVTLSCEQNLNHDAMYWYRQDPGQGLRLIYYSQIVNDFQKGDIAEGYSVSREKKESFPLTVTSAQKNPTAFYLCASRPNRWGMSSYNEQFFGPGTRLTVL.

The chain is built from TRBV9 and TRBJ2-3; 7 nucleotides align to TRBD2. The CDR3 is made up of 14 amino acids. The V segment lost 0 bases and the J segment 4 bases; nucleotides outside the gene matches: 2. The germline V gene has CDR1 SGDLS and CDR2 YYNGEE. The CDR3 reads CASSVGGGSDTQYF. In nucleotides, the CDR3 is TGTGCCAGCAGCGTAGGGGGAGGGTCAGATACGCAGTATTTT.

The chain is built from TRBV6-5 and TRBJ2-3; D uncertain. The V gene's germline CDR1 is MNHEY and CDR2 SVGAGI. The CDR3 totals 12 residues. V dropped 5 bases and J dropped 6 bases, with 9 bases sitting between them. CDR3 in amino acids: CASSHGHDTQYF. The CDR3 coding sequence is TGTGCCAGCAGTCACGGGCACGATACGCAGTATTTT.

V usage is TRBV7-9 and J usage is TRBJ2-1; no clear D. There are 11 residues in the CDR3. The germline CDR1 and CDR2 sequences are SEHNR and FQNEAQ (reference sequence). The germline V and J ends were trimmed by 7 bases and 6 bases, with 7 bases remaining between them. The DNA for the CDR3 is TGTGCCAGCATTGAAGCCAATGAGCAGTTCTTC. It is translated as CASIEANEQFF.

Only a few counts were recorded for this clone. V is TRBV6-1 and J is TRBJ2-5; TRBD1 matches at 7 bases. V gave up 6 bases and J gave up 2 bases; unmatched junction bases: 6. This CDR3 contains 14 residues. Germline V gene sequence: CDR1 MNHNS, CDR2 SASEGT. The CDR3 bases are TGTGCCAGCAGCGGGGACAGAAGTCAAGAGACCCAGTACTTC. This gives the protein CASSGDRSQETQYF.

This chain links TRBV29-1 with TRBJ1-2; 7 bases agree with TRBD1. Germline V CDR1 and CDR2: SQVTM, ANQGSEA. V was pared by 7 bases and J by 4 bases, with 9 bases of the junction left unmatched. The CDR3 is 13 residues long. The chain's CDR3 is CSAGPTGRYGYTF. DNA for the CDR3: TGCAGCGCTGGGCCGACAGGGCGCTATGGCTACACCTTC.

This clone appeared a single time. The CDR3 bases are TGTGCCAGCAGCCAAGAGAGCCCGGGGGGGTGGACTGAAGCTTTCTTT. Its protein is CASSQESPGGWTEAFF. The J gene is TRBJ1-1, the V gene TRBV4-2; possibly TRBD1 for D (5 bases). The ends were cut back, 0 bases at V and 5 bases at J, with 16 bases in the middle. This CDR3 contains 16 residues. Germline values: CDR1 LGHNA, CDR2 YNFKEQ.

This chain connects TRBV28 to TRBJ2-6; 9 bases are a match to TRBD1. Germline CDR1 MDHEN, CDR2 SYDVKM. The CDR3 length is 19 residues. Trimming at V came to 8 bases and at J to 6 bases, leaving 20 bases not matched to a gene. The CDR3, as DNA: TGTGCCAGCCTTTCCCCCTTAACAAAACAGGGGGCGGCGGCCAACGTCCTGACTTTC. It specifies CASLSPLTKQGAAANVLTF.